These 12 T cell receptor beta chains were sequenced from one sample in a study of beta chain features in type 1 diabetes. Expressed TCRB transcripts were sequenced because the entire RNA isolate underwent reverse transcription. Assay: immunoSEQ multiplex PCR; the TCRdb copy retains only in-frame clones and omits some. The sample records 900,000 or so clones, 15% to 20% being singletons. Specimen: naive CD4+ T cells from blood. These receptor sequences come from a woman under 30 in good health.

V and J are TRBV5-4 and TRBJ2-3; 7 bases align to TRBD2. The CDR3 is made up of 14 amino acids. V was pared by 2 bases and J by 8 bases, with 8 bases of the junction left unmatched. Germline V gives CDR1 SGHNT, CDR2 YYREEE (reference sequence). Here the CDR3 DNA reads TGTGCCAGCAGCTTCGGCGGGAGTAGTGCTACGCAGTATTTT. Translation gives CASSFGGSSATQYF.

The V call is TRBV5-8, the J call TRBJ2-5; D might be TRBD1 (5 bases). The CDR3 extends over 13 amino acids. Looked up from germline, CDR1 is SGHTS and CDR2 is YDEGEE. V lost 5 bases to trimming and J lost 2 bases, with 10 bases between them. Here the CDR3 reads CASRQVVQETQYF. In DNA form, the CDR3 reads TGTGCCAGCAGACAGGTCGTTCAAGAGACCCAGTACTTC.

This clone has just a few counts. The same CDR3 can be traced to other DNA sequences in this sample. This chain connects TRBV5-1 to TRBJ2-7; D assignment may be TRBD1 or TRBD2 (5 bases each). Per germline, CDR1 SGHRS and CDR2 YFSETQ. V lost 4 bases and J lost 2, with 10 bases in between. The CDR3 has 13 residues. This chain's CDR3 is CASSLGAAYEQYF. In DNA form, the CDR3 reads TGCGCCAGCAGCCTCGGGGCCGCCTACGAGCAGTACTTC.

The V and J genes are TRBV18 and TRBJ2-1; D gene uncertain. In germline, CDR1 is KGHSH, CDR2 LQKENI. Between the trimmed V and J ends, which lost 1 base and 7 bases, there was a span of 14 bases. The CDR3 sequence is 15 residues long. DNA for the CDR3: TGTGCCAGCTCACCACTTAGGGCCCAAGGTAATGAGCAGTTCTTC. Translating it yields CASSPLRAQGNEQFF.

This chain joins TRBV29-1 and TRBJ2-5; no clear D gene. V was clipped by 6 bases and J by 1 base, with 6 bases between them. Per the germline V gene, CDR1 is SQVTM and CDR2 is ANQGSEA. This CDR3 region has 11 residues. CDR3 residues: CSVAFQETQYF. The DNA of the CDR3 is TGCAGCGTCGCATTCCAAGAGACCCAGTACTTC.

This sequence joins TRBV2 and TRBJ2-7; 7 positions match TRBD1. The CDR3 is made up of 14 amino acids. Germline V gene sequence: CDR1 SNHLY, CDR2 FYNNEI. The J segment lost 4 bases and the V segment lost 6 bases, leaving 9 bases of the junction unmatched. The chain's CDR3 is CASRETGLSYEQYF. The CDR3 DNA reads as TGTGCCAGCAGGGAGACAGGGTTAAGTTACGAGCAGTACTTC.

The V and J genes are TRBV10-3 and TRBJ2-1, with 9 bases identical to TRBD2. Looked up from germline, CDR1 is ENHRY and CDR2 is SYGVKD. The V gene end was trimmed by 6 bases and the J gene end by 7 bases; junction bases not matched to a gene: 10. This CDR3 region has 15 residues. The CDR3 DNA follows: TGTGCCATCAGAGCCGTTGTAGCGGGAGATAATGAGCAGTTCTTC. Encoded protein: CAIRAVVAGDNEQFF.

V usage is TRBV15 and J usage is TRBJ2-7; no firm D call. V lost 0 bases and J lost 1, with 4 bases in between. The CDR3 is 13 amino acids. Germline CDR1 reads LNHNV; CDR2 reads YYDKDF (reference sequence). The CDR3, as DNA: TGTGCCACCAGCAGAGAGAAATCCTACGAGCAGTACTTC. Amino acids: CATSREKSYEQYF. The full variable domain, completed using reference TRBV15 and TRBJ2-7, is DAMVIQNPRYQVTQFGKPVTLSCSQTLNHNVMYWYQQKSSQAPKLLFHYYDKDFNNEADTPDNFQSRRPNTSFCFLDIRSPGLGDTAMYLCATSREKSYEQYFGPGTRLTVT.

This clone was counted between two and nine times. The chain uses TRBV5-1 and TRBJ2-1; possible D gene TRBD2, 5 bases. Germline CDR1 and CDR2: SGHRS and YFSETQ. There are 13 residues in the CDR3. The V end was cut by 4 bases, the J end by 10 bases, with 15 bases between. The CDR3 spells CASSQPAGIEQFF. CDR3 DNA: TGCGCCAGCAGCCAACCCGCGGGTATAGAGCAGTTCTTC.

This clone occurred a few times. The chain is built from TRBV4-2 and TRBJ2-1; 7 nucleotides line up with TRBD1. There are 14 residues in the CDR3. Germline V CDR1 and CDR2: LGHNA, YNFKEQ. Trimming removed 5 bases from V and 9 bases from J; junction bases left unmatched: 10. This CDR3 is CASSTRPTGSEQFF. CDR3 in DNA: TGTGCCAGCAGCACTCGTCCGACAGGGAGTGAGCAGTTCTTC.

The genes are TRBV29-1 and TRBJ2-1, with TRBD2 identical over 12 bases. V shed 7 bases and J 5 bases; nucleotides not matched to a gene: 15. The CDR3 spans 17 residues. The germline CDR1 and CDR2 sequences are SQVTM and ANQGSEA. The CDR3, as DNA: TGCAGCGGTGCCTCTAGCGGGAGGGCCAAATTTCACAATGAGCAGTTCTTC. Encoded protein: CSGASSGRAKFHNEQFF.

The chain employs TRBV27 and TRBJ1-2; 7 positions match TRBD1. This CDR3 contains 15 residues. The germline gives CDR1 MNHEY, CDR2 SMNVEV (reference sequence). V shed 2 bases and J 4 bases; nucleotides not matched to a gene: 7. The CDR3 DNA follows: TGTGCCAGCAGTTTAAAGGCAGGGGGGATCTATGGCTACACCTTC. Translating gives CASSLKAGGIYGYTF.